What follows describes a single T cell receptor (beta chain). A much larger clone is a single base away; this may be a read error. TCRdb itself ran the RT-PCR reads through MiXCR, one entry per CDR3 protein. The sample lists just under 250,000 distinct CDR3 sequences, more than 10% occurring once. Trimming cost V 0 bases and J 6 bases, with 9 bases left between them. This CDR3 is built from 14 residues. This record belongs to a study of response to subunit inactivated influenza vaccine. The chain recombines TRBV12-3 or TRBV12-4 with TRBJ2-1, with D maybe TRBD2 (6 bases). The receptor was isolated from a man in his forties or fifties who received an inactivated influenza vaccine. Sample: non-naive T cells sorted from PBMCs, taken 14 to 15 days before vaccination. The CDR3 here is CASSLAGGSNEQFF. The DNA for the CDR3 is TGTGCCAGCAGTTTAGCGGGAGGCTCCAATGAGCAGTTCTTC.